The 26 T cell receptor beta chains given below trace back to one sample, sequenced in a study of shared clonotypes between healthy human individuals. The repertoire was sequenced with immunoSEQ multiplex PCR; TCRdb's copy has only in-frame clones and lacks some. The sample yields about 660,000 clones, under 80% seen once. Sequenced material: memory CD4+ T cells sorted from blood. Specified subset: CD45RA-negative fraction. The receptors originated from a woman under 40 in good health.

The chain is built from TRBV14 and TRBJ1-1; TRBD1 is a possible D gene (5 bases). From germline, CDR1 is SGHDN and CDR2 FVKESK. The CDR3 length is 15 residues. Deletions cut 4 bases from V and 4 bases from J, with 16 bases between. The chain's CDR3 is CASSRPRAPGTEAFF. The CDR3 nucleotides are TGTGCCAGCAGCCGCCCCAGGGCTCCGGGCACTGAAGCTTTCTTT.

The chain is built from TRBV29-1 and TRBJ2-3; 7 bases align to TRBD1. Looked up from germline, CDR1 is SQVTM and CDR2 is ANQGSEA. CDR3 length: 15 amino acids. V lost 8 bases, J lost 1 base, and 12 bases stayed unmatched. The chain's CDR3 is CSHIRRQGGTDTQYF. CDR3 nucleotide sequence: TGCAGCCATATTCGTCGGCAGGGGGGCACAGATACGCAGTATTTT.

This clone appeared a few times. The gene calls are TRBV7-6 and TRBJ1-3; the match to TRBD1 covers 9 bases. Germline V gene lookup returns CDR1 SGHVS and CDR2 FNYEAQ. The ends lost 1 base at V and 1 base at J; junction bases unmatched: 2. This CDR3 has 16 residues. CDR3 in amino acids: CASSLGTGVSGNTIYF. The DNA of the CDR3 is TGTGCCAGCAGCTTAGGGACAGGGGTTTCTGGAAACACCATATATTTT.

The rearrangement uses TRBV11-2 and TRBJ2-5; the match to TRBD2 covers 10 bases. The CDR3 length is 17 residues. The trim removed 5 bases at V and 0 bases at J, leaving 9 bases unmatched. The germline CDR1 and CDR2 sequences are SGHAT and FQNNGV. The CDR3: CASSGGTSVGYQETQYF. The CDR3 nucleotides are TGTGCCAGCAGCGGGGGGACTAGCGTGGGATACCAAGAGACCCAGTACTTC.

The V call is TRBV18, the J call TRBJ2-7, with 8 bases lining up with TRBD1. Germline CDR1 and CDR2: KGHSH and LQKENI. The CDR3 runs 12 residues. Trimming cost V 6 bases and J 5 bases; bases outside gene matches: 3. CDR3 in DNA: TGTGCCAGCTCTCAGGGGGCCGACGAGCAGTACTTC. Translation gives CASSQGADEQYF. Together with reference TRBV18 and TRBJ2-7, the CDR3 gives the full variable domain: NAGVMQNPRHLVRRRGQEARLRCSPMKGHSHVYWYRQLPEEGLKFMVYLQKENIIDESGMPKERFSAEFPKEGPSILRIQQVVRGDSAAYFCASSQGADEQYFGPGTRLTVT.

A note on this clone: A read error may be the cause here, since a much bigger clone is one base away. At the DNA level, this CDR3 is encoded by other sequences in the same sample as well. The J gene is TRBJ2-1, the V gene TRBV11-2; 7 bases are shared with TRBD2. The CDR3 loop spans 15 amino acids. CDR1 and CDR2 from the germline V gene are SGHAT and FQNNGV. After removal of 3 bases from V and 5 bases from J, the junction contained 7 bases not matched to a gene. DNA of the CDR3: TGTGCCAGCAGCTTGAGGACTAGTGGGAACAATGAGCAGTTCTTC. This sequence encodes CASSLRTSGNNEQFF.

The V and J genes are TRBV7-6 and TRBJ2-1; D is tentatively TRBD1 or TRBD2 (6 bases each). The germline V gene encodes CDR1 SGHVS and CDR2 FNYEAQ. V dropped 1 base and J dropped 8 bases, with 15 bases sitting between them. The length of the CDR3 is 15 residues. Here the CDR3 reads CASSLVWGAGDEQFF. The CDR3 DNA sequence: TGTGCCAGCAGCTTAGTATGGGGGGCTGGGGATGAGCAGTTCTTC.

The chain carries TRBV5-1 and TRBJ2-2; either TRBD1 or TRBD2 may supply D (5 bases each). CDR1 and CDR2 (germline): SGHRS, YFSETQ. Trimming removed 4 bases from V and 4 bases from J, with 17 bases in between. The CDR3 spans 16 residues. The CDR3 nucleotides are TGCGCCAGCAGCCCCCTTGGGGACGCGAGCACCGGGGAGCTGTTTTTT. It codes for CASSPLGDASTGELFF. Drawing the rest from reference TRBV5-1 and TRBJ2-2, the complete variable domain is KAGVTQTPRYLIKTRGQQVTLSCSPISGHRSVSWYQQTPGQGLQFLFEYFSETQRNKGNFPGRFSGRQFSNSRSEMNVSTLELGDSALYLCASSPLGDASTGELFFGEGSRLTVL.

This clone was seen once. The V and J genes are TRBV5-8 and TRBJ2-1, with 10 bases aligning to TRBD2. This CDR3 region has 15 residues. Looked up from germline, CDR1 is SGHTS and CDR2 is YDEGEE. With V trimmed by 4 bases and J by 8 bases, 9 bases remained unmatched. CDR3 sequence (DNA): TGTGCCAGCAGCAGGCTAGCGGGAGTAGGTCATGAGCAGTTCTTC. Residues: CASSRLAGVGHEQFF.

DNA for the CDR3: TGTGCCAGCAGCCAAGTGGGAGTCGAGCAGTTCTTC. As protein: CASSQVGVEQFF. The chain carries TRBV14 and TRBJ2-1, with D possibly TRBD2 on 5 matching bases. The ends were cut back, 1 base at V and 10 bases at J, with 8 bases in the middle. The CDR3 length is 12 residues. Germline V gene sequence: CDR1 SGHDN, CDR2 FVKESK.

This chain's CDR3 is CASSIPGQGSDTQYF. CDR3 DNA: TGTGCCAGTAGTATTCCGGGACAGGGATCAGATACGCAGTATTTT. This chain joins TRBV19 and TRBJ2-3, with TRBD1 matching 9 bases. Looked up from germline, CDR1 is LNHDA and CDR2 is SQIVND (reference sequence). This CDR3 is built from 15 residues. V trimming: 3 bases; J trimming: 4 bases; junction bases outside the gene matches: 5.

Only a few counts were recorded for this clone. The chain has TRBV5-1 and TRBJ2-1; unclear D gene. This CDR3 is built from 15 residues. Trimming removed 2 bases at V and 4 bases at J, with 13 bases between. CDR1 is SGHRS and CDR2 is YFSETQ in the germline V gene. In DNA form, the CDR3 reads TGCGCCAGCAGCTTAACGAGCTCCGGTTACAATGAGCAGTTCTTC. This gives the protein CASSLTSSGYNEQFF. The full variable domain, in which reference TRBV5-1 and TRBJ2-1 provide the parts outside the CDR3, is KAGVTQTPRYLIKTRGQQVTLSCSPISGHRSVSWYQQTPGQGLQFLFEYFSETQRNKGNFPGRFSGRQFSNSRSEMNVSTLELGDSALYLCASSLTSSGYNEQFFGPGTRLTVL.

The J gene is TRBJ2-1, the V gene TRBV2; TRBD2 matches 9 bases. J was trimmed by 7 bases and V by 0 bases; bases with no gene match: 7. In germline, CDR1 is SNHLY, CDR2 FYNNEI. This CDR3 has 16 residues. This chain's CDR3 is CASSEAGSGRINEQFF. CDR3 DNA: TGTGCCAGCAGTGAAGCGGGTAGCGGGAGAATTAATGAGCAGTTCTTC.

In this sample, this clone turned up a few times. The CDR3 loop is CAIRPGTPGPYEQYF. As DNA, the CDR3 is TGTGCCATCAGGCCCGGGACCCCCGGCCCCTACGAGCAGTACTTC. This chain connects TRBV10-3 to TRBJ2-7; either TRBD1 or TRBD2 may supply D (5 bases each). Between the trimmed V and J ends, which lost 6 bases and 2 bases, there was a span of 17 bases. CDR3 length: 15 amino acids. CDR1 is ENHRY and CDR2 is SYGVKD in the germline V gene.

The V call is TRBV4-1, the J call TRBJ2-2; 12 positions agree with TRBD2. The J segment lost 2 bases and the V segment lost 4 bases, leaving 8 bases of the junction unmatched. CDR3 length: 18 amino acids. Germline CDR1 and CDR2: MGHRA and YSYEKL. The CDR3, as DNA: TGCGCCAGCAGCCGACAGACTAGCGGGAGCACTAACACCGGGGAGCTGTTTTTT. Amino acids: CASSRQTSGSTNTGELFF.

This clone turned up a few times. This chain uses TRBV11-1 with TRBJ1-1; D is unclear. The CDR3 is 13 residues long. Trimming left V 5 bases short and J 5 bases short, with 12 bases between. Germline V gene sequence: CDR1 SGHAT, CDR2 FQDESV (reference sequence). The DNA for the CDR3 is TGTGCCAGCAGCCCCGGCCTAAGTACTGAAGCTTTCTTT. Translation gives CASSPGLSTEAFF.

The V call is TRBV28, the J call TRBJ2-3; TRBD1 matches at 7 bases. The germline V gene has CDR1 MDHEN and CDR2 SYDVKM. The CDR3 loop spans 12 amino acids. Trimming cost V 7 bases and J 6 bases; bases outside gene matches: 4. The CDR3 sequence is CASNSRGDTQYF. The CDR3 DNA follows: TGTGCCAGCAATTCCAGGGGGGATACGCAGTATTTT.

This sequence joins TRBV7-6 and TRBJ2-5, with D maybe TRBD2 (5 bases). There are 13 residues in the CDR3. Trimming cost V 3 bases and J 2 bases, with 7 bases left between them. Germline V gene lookup returns CDR1 SGHVS and CDR2 FNYEAQ. The CDR3 sequence: CASSFGIQETQYF. CDR3 DNA sequence: TGTGCCAGCAGCTTCGGGATACAAGAGACCCAGTACTTC.

This clone turned up a few times. The chain links TRBV18 to TRBJ1-1, with D perhaps matching TRBD1 (5 bases). Trimming took 5 bases from V and 1 from J, leaving 11 bases between them. CDR3 length: 14 amino acids. Germline V gene sequence: CDR1 KGHSH, CDR2 LQKENI. CDR3 amino acids: CASSSDSGNTEAFF. CDR3 in DNA: TGTGCCAGCTCATCCGACAGTGGGAACACTGAAGCTTTCTTT.

The chain couples TRBV7-9 to TRBJ2-5, with TRBD2 matching 8 bases. Germline V gives CDR1 SEHNR, CDR2 FQNEAQ (reference sequence). CDR3 length: 16 amino acids. The V and J ends lost 0 bases and 0 bases, in that order; junction bases with no gene match: 3. CDR3 sequence: CASSLALTSDQETQYF. Here the CDR3 DNA reads TGTGCCAGCAGCTTAGCTCTGACTAGCGACCAAGAGACCCAGTACTTC.

The chain carries TRBV6-4 and TRBJ2-3, with 10 nucleotides matching TRBD1. CDR3 size: 16 residues. The J segment lost 3 bases and the V segment lost 7 bases, leaving 10 bases of the junction unmatched. Germline values: CDR1 MRHNA, CDR2 SNTAGT. CDR3 sequence: CASTKPGTGVTDTQYF. The CDR3 nucleotides are TGTGCCAGCACCAAACCTGGGACAGGGGTAACAGATACGCAGTATTTT.

The chain has TRBV7-2 and TRBJ2-7; TRBD2 matches at 10 bases. The trim removed 3 bases at V and 3 bases at J, leaving 8 bases unmatched. The CDR3 is made up of 16 amino acids. Germline CDR1 SGHTA, CDR2 FQGNSA. The CDR3 loop is CASSLSGAGGVYEQYF. The CDR3 nucleotides are TGTGCCAGCAGCTTGAGTGGAGCGGGAGGGGTCTACGAGCAGTACTTC.

This chain uses TRBV7-9 with TRBJ2-4; D remains unclear. Germline CDR1 reads SEHNR; CDR2 reads FQNEAQ (reference sequence). The CDR3 totals 12 residues. The V and J ends lost 8 bases and 3 bases respectively, with 8 bases between them. The CDR3 protein is CASGYVKNIQYF. The CDR3 DNA sequence: TGTGCCAGCGGTTATGTCAAAAACATTCAGTACTTC. Filled out from reference TRBV7-9 and TRBJ2-4, the complete variable domain reads DTGVSQNPRHKITKRGQNVTFRCDPISEHNRLYWYRQTLGQGPEFLTYFQNEAQLEKSRLLSDRFSAERPKGSFSTLEIQRTEQGDSAMYLCASGYVKNIQYFGAGTRLSVL.

This clone was seen only a few times. This chain links TRBV5-1 with TRBJ2-2, with 8 nucleotides matching TRBD2. The CDR3 runs 15 residues. With 4 bases clipped from V and 1 base from J, the junction kept 3 bases outside the gene matches. From germline, CDR1 is SGHRS and CDR2 YFSETQ. Here the CDR3 reads CASSLSGENTGELFF. The CDR3 nucleotides read TGCGCCAGCAGCCTTAGCGGGGAGAACACCGGGGAGCTGTTTTTT.

This clone appeared a few times. The genes are TRBV19 and TRBJ2-7; D not certain. CDR1 LNHDA and CDR2 SQIVND come from the germline V gene (reference sequence). V lost 3 bases and J 4 bases, leaving 13 bases between the germline ends. The CDR3 extends over 14 amino acids. This CDR3 reads CASSMAQAPYEQYF. The DNA for the CDR3 is TGTGCCAGTAGTATGGCGCAGGCCCCTTACGAGCAGTACTTC.

The genes are TRBV6-6 and TRBJ2-7, with D maybe TRBD2 (6 bases). Germline CDR1 reads MNHNY; CDR2 reads SVGAGI (reference sequence). This CDR3 region has 14 residues. V lost 2 bases to trimming and J lost 2 bases, with 10 bases between them. The CDR3 sequence is CASSYEGLTYEQYF. In DNA form, the CDR3 reads TGTGCCAGCAGTTACGAGGGACTGACCTACGAGCAGTACTTC.